One T cell receptor (beta chain) is described in this entry. This CDR3 has 17 amino acids. The trim removed 3 bases at V and 8 bases at J, leaving 14 bases unmatched. Germline values: CDR1 KGHSH, CDR2 LQKENI. This entry comes from a study of blood T cell repertoires in COVID-19. Across the whole study: COVID-19 samples collected from the United States, Italy and Spain covered acute and convalescent phases. T cells, B-cell-depleted T cells, or PBMCs provided the cDNA or gDNA that served as material.

In the study's own analysis: Reference gene primer amplification gave estimated nucleated cell counts. Assay: immunoSEQ multiplex PCR; the TCRdb copy retains only in-frame clones and omits some. Clone size and V and J calls were adopted from that table, with D and trimming inferred from the DNA. The data show 90,000 to 120,000 clones, with roughly 90% seen just once and about 6.3% held by the top ten. The source is a human donor in a cohort sampled during active COVID-19. The rearrangement links TRBV18 to TRBJ1-2; 11 nucleotides match TRBD1. Sequenced input: peripheral blood. CDR3: CASSPNHPGQGAWGYTF. The CDR3 DNA reads TGTGCCAGCTCACCCAATCATCCTGGACAGGGGGCATGGGGCTACACCTTC.